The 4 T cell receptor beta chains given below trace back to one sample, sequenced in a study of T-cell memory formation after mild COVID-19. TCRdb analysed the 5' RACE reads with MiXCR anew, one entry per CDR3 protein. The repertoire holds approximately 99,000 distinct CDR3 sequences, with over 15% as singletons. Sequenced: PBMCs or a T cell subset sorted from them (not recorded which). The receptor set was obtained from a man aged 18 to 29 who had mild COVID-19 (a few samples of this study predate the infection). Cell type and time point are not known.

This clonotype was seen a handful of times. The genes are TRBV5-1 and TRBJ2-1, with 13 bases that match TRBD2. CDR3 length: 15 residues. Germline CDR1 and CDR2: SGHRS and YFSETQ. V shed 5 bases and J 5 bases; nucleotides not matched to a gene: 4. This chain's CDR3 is CASRGLAGMNNEQFF. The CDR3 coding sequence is TGCGCCAGCAGGGGACTAGCGGGGATGAACAATGAGCAGTTCTTC.

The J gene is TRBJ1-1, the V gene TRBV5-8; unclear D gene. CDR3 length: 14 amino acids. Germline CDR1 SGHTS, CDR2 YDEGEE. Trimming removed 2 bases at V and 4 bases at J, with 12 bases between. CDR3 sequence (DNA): TGTGCCAGCAGCTTTTCCGGGGTTGTCACTGAAGCTTTCTTT. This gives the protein CASSFSGVVTEAFF.

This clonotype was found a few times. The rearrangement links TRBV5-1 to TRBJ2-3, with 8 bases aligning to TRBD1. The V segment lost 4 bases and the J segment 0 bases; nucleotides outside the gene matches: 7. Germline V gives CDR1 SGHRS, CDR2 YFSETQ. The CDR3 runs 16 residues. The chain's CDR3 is CASSVVGTGSTDTQYF. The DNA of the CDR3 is TGCGCCAGCAGCGTGGTCGGGACAGGAAGCACAGATACGCAGTATTTT.

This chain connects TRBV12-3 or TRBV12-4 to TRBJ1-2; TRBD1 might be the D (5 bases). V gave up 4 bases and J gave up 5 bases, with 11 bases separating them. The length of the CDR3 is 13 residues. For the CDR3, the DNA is TGTGCCAGCAGTTATGGGGGGTTGTATGGCTACACCTTC. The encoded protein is CASSYGGLYGYTF.